The entry below gives a single T cell receptor (beta chain) sequence along with its context. Clones were sequenced by immunoSEQ multiplex PCR, and TCRdb holds only the in-frame ones, with some missing. Seen here are approximately 700,000 clones, more than 70% observed once, and the top ten hold roughly 1.9%. This record belongs to a study of shared clonotypes between healthy human individuals. Trimming left V 4 bases short and J 1 base short, with 13 bases between. The CDR3 runs to 15 residues. Germline assignment: CDR1 SGHVS and CDR2 FQNEAQ. Sequenced: memory CD4+ T cells sorted from blood. Subset specified: CD45RA-negative fraction. The V call is TRBV7-8, the J call TRBJ1-1; D unclear. The TCR sequence derives from a woman aged 30 to 39 in good health. CDR3 DNA: TGTGCCAGCAGCTCCTGGACTCTTACGAACACTGAAGCTTTCTTT. Translation gives CASSSWTLTNTEAFF.